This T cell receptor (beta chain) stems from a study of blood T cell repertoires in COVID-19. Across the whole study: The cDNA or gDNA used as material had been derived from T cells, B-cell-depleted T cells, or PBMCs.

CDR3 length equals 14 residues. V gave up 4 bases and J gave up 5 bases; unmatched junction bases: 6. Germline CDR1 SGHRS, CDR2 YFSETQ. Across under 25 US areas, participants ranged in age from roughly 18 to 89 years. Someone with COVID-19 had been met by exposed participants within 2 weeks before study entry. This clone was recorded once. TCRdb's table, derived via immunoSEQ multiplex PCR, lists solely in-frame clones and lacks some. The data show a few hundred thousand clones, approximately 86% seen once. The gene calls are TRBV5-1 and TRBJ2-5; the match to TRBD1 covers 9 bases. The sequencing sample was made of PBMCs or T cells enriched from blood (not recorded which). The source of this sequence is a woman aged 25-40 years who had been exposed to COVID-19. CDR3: CASSPTGGVETQYF. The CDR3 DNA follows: TGCGCCAGCAGCCCGACAGGGGGAGTGGAGACCCAGTACTTC.